The rows below give T cell receptor beta chains drawn from one sample of a study of T cell repertoires in cytomegalovirus infection. What these receptors recognize is not known. TCRdb re-called the reads with MiXCR, one entry per CDR3 protein. The sample has some 270,000 distinct CDR3 sequences, less than 25% seen once; the top ten hold around 20%. The input for sequencing was cultured PBMCs, taken from culture after CMV antigen stimulation. The origin of the receptors is a human donor in good health (CMV status not recorded). Some clones in this sample may be carry-over from other donors' samples. Both conserved end residues are part of each CDR3. Fields, in order: V gene, clone size, D gene, J gene, CDR3 DNA, CDR3 protein. A D gene is named only where the DNA matches it firmly. Some rows have no size entry. The others give once, few or many, or a class for an expanded clone.

V: TRBV7-6; size: -; D: TRBD1; J: TRBJ2-5; DNA: TGTGCCAGCAGCCGACAGGGGGTGTTTGAAGAGACCCAGTACTTC; CDR3: CASSRQGVFEETQYF
V: TRBV28; size: -; D: -; J: TRBJ1-5; DNA: TGTGCCAGCAGTTTGGTAGGGGTCCCTCAGCCCCAGCATTTT; CDR3: CASSLVGVPQPQHF
V: TRBV4-3; size: many; D: TRBD1; J: TRBJ1-3; DNA: TGCGCCAGCAGCCAGAGGGTGACAGGGGGAATCGGAAACACCATATATTTT; CDR3: CASSQRVTGGIGNTIYF
V: TRBV7-8; size: many; D: TRBD2; J: TRBJ2-1; DNA: TGTGCCAGCAGCTTAGCGTCGACACTAGCGGGAGGTAATGAGCAGTTCTTC; CDR3: CASSLASTLAGGNEQFF
V: TRBV4-1; size: few; D: TRBD1; J: TRBJ2-3; DNA: TGCGCCAGCAGCCAGATCTGGGGGACAGGGCAAAGCACAGATACGCAGTATTTT; CDR3: CASSQIWGTGQSTDTQYF
V: TRBV12-3/TRBV12-4; size: -; D: -; J: TRBJ2-1; DNA: TGTGCCAGCAGCCACTATGAACGGGGCCTCTACAATGAGCAGTTCTTC; CDR3: CASSHYERGLYNEQFF
V: TRBV2; size: few; D: -; J: TRBJ2-2; DNA: TGTGCCAGCAGTGTCTTAGGGGGGCCGAACACCGGGGAGCTGTTTTTT; CDR3: CASSVLGGPNTGELFF
V: TRBV5-6; size: -; D: -; J: TRBJ2-1; DNA: TGTGCCAGCACGGGAGCAGGTCCGAATGAGCAGTTCTTC; CDR3: CASTGAGPNEQFF
V: TRBV7-8; size: many; D: -; J: TRBJ2-5; DNA: TGTGCCAGCAGCCGTAGAGGGCTACAAGAGACCCAGTACTTC; CDR3: CASSRRGLQETQYF
V: TRBV7-2; size: -; D: -; J: TRBJ2-1; DNA: TGTGCCAGCAGCTTAGGAGGGCCAAGGGAGCAGTTCTTC; CDR3: CASSLGGPREQFF
V: TRBV7-2; size: many; D: -; J: TRBJ2-1; DNA: TGTGCCAGCAGCTTAGGAAAGGGGGCCTACAATGAGCAGTTCTTC; CDR3: CASSLGKGAYNEQFF
V: TRBV7-2; size: many; D: -; J: TRBJ2-2; DNA: TGTGCCAGCAGCTTCCAGGGAACCGGGGAGCTGTTTTTT; CDR3: CASSFQGTGELFF
V: TRBV13; size: -; D: TRBD1; J: TRBJ1-1; DNA: TGTGCCAGCAGCACCAGACAGGGTGAAGCTTTCTTT; CDR3: CASSTRQGEAFF
V: TRBV7-2; size: many; D: TRBD1; J: TRBJ1-1; DNA: TGTGCCAGCAGCTTACCGGGACAGGGGAACACTGAAGCTTTCTTT; CDR3: CASSLPGQGNTEAFF
V: TRBV18; size: few; D: TRBD1; J: TRBJ2-1; DNA: TGTGCCAGCTCTACCATACAGGGGCTCGGATACAATGAGCAGTTCTTC; CDR3: CASSTIQGLGYNEQFF
V: TRBV7-2; size: many; D: TRBD2; J: TRBJ2-2; DNA: TGTGCCAGCAGCTTAGACCTGGGACTAGCGGCAAACACCGGGGAGCTGTTTTTT; CDR3: CASSLDLGLAANTGELFF
V: TRBV12-3/TRBV12-4; size: -; D: -; J: TRBJ1-5; DNA: TGTGCCAGCAGTTTCTCGTTATCGGGGCAGGGGTACGATCAGCCCCAGCATTTT; CDR3: CASSFSLSGQGYDQPQHF
V: TRBV12-3/TRBV12-4; size: -; D: -; J: TRBJ1-5; DNA: TGTGCCAGCAGCCGAATGTCGAGAGGAGGTAATCAGCCCCAGCATTTT; CDR3: CASSRMSRGGNQPQHF
V: TRBV7-2; size: few; D: -; J: TRBJ1-2; DNA: TGTGCCAGCAGCTTGAGACAAGATAACTATGGCTACACCTTC; CDR3: CASSLRQDNYGYTF
V: TRBV11-2; size: few; D: -; J: TRBJ2-2; DNA: TGTGCCAGCAGCTTAGGAGAAGGGCCCACCCGGGAGCTGTTTTTT; CDR3: CASSLGEGPTRELFF
V: TRBV7-9; size: few; D: TRBD1; J: TRBJ2-7; DNA: TGTGCCAGCAGCCCCCCGACAGGGTGGCCCTACGAGCAGTACTTC; CDR3: CASSPPTGWPYEQYF
V: TRBV7-2; size: few; D: -; J: TRBJ2-1; DNA: TGTGCCAGCAGCTCACAACAGGGCAATGAGCAGTTCTTC; CDR3: CASSSQQGNEQFF
V: TRBV7-2; size: many; D: -; J: TRBJ1-3; DNA: TGTGCCAGCAGCTTAGTCAGCGGAAACACCATATATTTT; CDR3: CASSLVSGNTIYF
V: TRBV7-2; size: few; D: -; J: TRBJ1-1; DNA: TGTGCCAGCAGCTTAGTCAACTCAAACACTGAAGCTTTCTTT; CDR3: CASSLVNSNTEAFF
V: TRBV5-4; size: -; D: TRBD1; J: TRBJ2-4; DNA: TGTGCCAGCAGACGGGACAGAGGAATTACAGGCATTCAGTACTTC; CDR3: CASRRDRGITGIQYF
V: TRBV27; size: -; D: TRBD1; J: TRBJ1-4; DNA: TGTGCCAGCAGTCCTTGGACAGGGGGCGAAAAACTGTTTTTT; CDR3: CASSPWTGGEKLFF
V: TRBV6-2/TRBV6-3; size: few; D: -; J: TRBJ1-2; DNA: TGTGCCAGCAGTTACAACAGGTTTCACTATGGCTACACCTTC; CDR3: CASSYNRFHYGYTF
V: TRBV7-6; size: many; D: -; J: TRBJ1-3; DNA: TGTGCCAGCAGCTTATACGACGGACTAAGCTCTGGAAACACCATATATTTT; CDR3: CASSLYDGLSSGNTIYF
V: TRBV18; size: -; D: TRBD1; J: TRBJ2-4; DNA: TGTGCCAGCTCACCACCGGGACAGAGAGCCAAAAACATTCAGTACTTC; CDR3: CASSPPGQRAKNIQYF
V: TRBV7-9; size: many; D: -; J: TRBJ2-7; DNA: TGTGCCAGCAGCCCACGACAGGGCGGAGGGGTCTACGAGCAGTACTTC; CDR3: CASSPRQGGGVYEQYF
V: TRBV19; size: few; D: TRBD2; J: TRBJ2-5; DNA: TGTGCCAGTAGTATTCGTCGGACTAGCGGGACTGCAGAGACCCAGTACTTC; CDR3: CASSIRRTSGTAETQYF
V: TRBV12-3/TRBV12-4; size: -; D: -; J: TRBJ1-1; DNA: TGTGCCAGCAGTTTTGGGGGGAGAACTGAAGCTTTCTTT; CDR3: CASSFGGRTEAFF
V: TRBV28; size: many; D: -; J: TRBJ2-1; DNA: TGTGCCAGCAGCTACTATACGGGGTACAATGAGCAGTTCTTC; CDR3: CASSYYTGYNEQFF
V: TRBV12-3/TRBV12-4; size: many; D: -; J: TRBJ2-2; DNA: TGTGCCAGCAGCCCGCGGTCTGGGTTGCGCGGGGAGCTGTTTTTT; CDR3: CASSPRSGLRGELFF
V: TRBV7-8; size: -; D: TRBD1; J: TRBJ2-1; DNA: TGTGCCAGCAGCGGTCGGACAGGCGCCAATGAGCAGTTCTTC; CDR3: CASSGRTGANEQFF
V: TRBV30; size: few; D: TRBD2; J: TRBJ2-3; DNA: TGTGCCTGGAGTGGATTAGGACTAGCGGGAGGAACAAGCACAGATACGCAGTATTTT; CDR3: CAWSGLGLAGGTSTDTQYF
V: TRBV4-1; size: -; D: -; J: TRBJ2-3; DNA: TGCGCCAGCAGCCAAGAGGCTCCGGCAGGGGATTACACAGATACGCAGTATTTT; CDR3: CASSQEAPAGDYTDTQYF
V: TRBV7-6; size: -; D: TRBD2; J: TRBJ2-7; DNA: TGTGCCAGCAGCCAGCTAGCGGGAGCTGGCTACGAGCAGTACTTC; CDR3: CASSQLAGAGYEQYF
V: TRBV6-2/TRBV6-3; size: few; D: TRBD1; J: TRBJ1-1; DNA: TGTGCCAGCAGCGCGGCGACAGGGACCGGGAGGAGGACTGAAGCTTTCTTT; CDR3: CASSAATGTGRRTEAFF
V: TRBV6-1; size: many; D: TRBD2; J: TRBJ2-3; DNA: TGTGCCAGCAGTGTGACTAGCGGGAGTGCAGCAGATACGCAGTATTTT; CDR3: CASSVTSGSAADTQYF
V: TRBV27; size: -; D: -; J: TRBJ1-1; DNA: TGTGCCAGCAGTTTATGGAACGGGGACACTGAAGCTTTCTTT; CDR3: CASSLWNGDTEAFF
V: TRBV19; size: -; D: TRBD2; J: TRBJ2-6; DNA: TGTGCCAGTAGTCTCCGAGGGAGGGCCGCAGGGGCCAACGTCCTGACTTTC; CDR3: CASSLRGRAAGANVLTF
V: TRBV7-6; size: many; D: -; J: TRBJ2-2; DNA: TGTGCCAGCAGCCCCGTATACAGGGTTCGAGGGGGCGGGGAGCTGTTTTTT; CDR3: CASSPVYRVRGGGELFF
V: TRBV7-7; size: many; D: -; J: TRBJ1-2; DNA: TGTGCCAGCAGACTTTCGTTTTATGGCTACACCTTC; CDR3: CASRLSFYGYTF
V: TRBV5-5; size: -; D: TRBD2; J: TRBJ2-4; DNA: TGTGCCAGCATCCAATCCGGGACTAGCGGGATTATTCAGTACTTC; CDR3: CASIQSGTSGIIQYF
V: TRBV4-3; size: -; D: -; J: TRBJ1-2; DNA: TGCGCCAGCAGCCAAGATCCCCCCCCCCGTTTGGGAGCTAACTATGGCTACACCTTC; CDR3: CASSQDPPPRLGANYGYTF
V: TRBV7-2; size: few; D: -; J: TRBJ2-7; DNA: TGTGCCAGCAGCCGGGACATCGCCTACGAGCAGTACTTC; CDR3: CASSRDIAYEQYF
V: TRBV28; size: -; D: -; J: TRBJ1-1; DNA: TGTGCCAGCAGGGAACTGAACACTGAAGCTTTCTTT; CDR3: CASRELNTEAFF
V: TRBV9; size: few; D: TRBD1; J: TRBJ2-5; DNA: TGTGCCAGCAGCGGCGGACAGGGTGGTGAGACCCAGTACTTC; CDR3: CASSGGQGGETQYF
V: TRBV29-1; size: -; D: -; J: TRBJ2-1; DNA: TGCAGCGTTGTGGGGCCCGGTGAGCAGTTCTTC; CDR3: CSVVGPGEQFF
V: TRBV29-1; size: -; D: TRBD1; J: TRBJ1-2; DNA: TGCAGCGCCGTGGGACAGGACGGTAACTATGGCTACACCTTC; CDR3: CSAVGQDGNYGYTF
V: TRBV20-1; size: few; D: TRBD1; J: TRBJ1-1; DNA: TGCAGTGCTAGAGAGGGTTCAGGGGGAAACACTGAAGCTTTCTTT; CDR3: CSAREGSGGNTEAFF
V: TRBV12-3/TRBV12-4; size: few; D: -; J: TRBJ1-2; DNA: TGTGCCAGCAGTAGTGGCGACAGCTTAGACTATGGCTACACCTTC; CDR3: CASSSGDSLDYGYTF
V: TRBV7-6; size: few; D: TRBD2; J: TRBJ2-7; DNA: TGTGCCAGCAGCCAAGTGGCTAGCGGTTCTAGTACCGGGTACGAGCAGTACTTC; CDR3: CASSQVASGSSTGYEQYF
V: TRBV6-2/TRBV6-3; size: few; D: -; J: TRBJ2-7; DNA: TGTGCCAGCAGTTACATTCCGAGCGGCGAGCAGTACTTC; CDR3: CASSYIPSGEQYF